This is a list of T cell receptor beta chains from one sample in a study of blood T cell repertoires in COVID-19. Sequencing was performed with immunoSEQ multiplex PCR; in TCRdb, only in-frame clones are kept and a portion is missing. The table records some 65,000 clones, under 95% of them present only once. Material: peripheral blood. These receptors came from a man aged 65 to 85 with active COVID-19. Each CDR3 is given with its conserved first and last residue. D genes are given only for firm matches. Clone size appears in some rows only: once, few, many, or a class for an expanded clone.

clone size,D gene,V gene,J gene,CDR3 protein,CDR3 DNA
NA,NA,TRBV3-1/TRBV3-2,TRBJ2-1,CASSQVTVPQFF,TGTGCCAGCAGCCAAGTGACTGTACCTCAGTTCTTC
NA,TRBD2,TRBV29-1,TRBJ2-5,CSATSVETQYF,TGCAGCGCTACTAGCGTAGAGACCCAGTACTTC
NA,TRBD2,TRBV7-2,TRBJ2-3,CASKGSGGGPDTQYF,TGTGCCAGCAAGGGCAGCGGGGGGGGCCCAGATACGCAGTATTTT
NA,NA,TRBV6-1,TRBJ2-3,CASSEAPRYTDTQYF,TGTGCCAGCAGTGAAGCTCCCAGATACACAGATACGCAGTATTTT
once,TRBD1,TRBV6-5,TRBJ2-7,CASTWDRGRREQYF,TGTGCCAGCACCTGGGACAGGGGAAGGAGGGAGCAGTACTTC
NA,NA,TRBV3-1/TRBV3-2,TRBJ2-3,CASTFLDTQYF,TGTGCCAGCACCTTCTTAGATACGCAGTATTTT
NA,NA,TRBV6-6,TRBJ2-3,CASSRPPRLRAPDTQYF,TGTGCCAGCAGTCGACCTCCCAGACTCAGGGCCCCAGATACGCAGTATTTT
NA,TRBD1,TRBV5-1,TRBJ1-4,CASSNGQGGNEKLFF,TGCGCCAGCAGCAACGGACAGGGCGGGAATGAAAAACTGTTTTTT
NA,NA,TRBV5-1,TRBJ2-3,CASSLSQDTDTQYF,TGCGCCAGCAGCTTGAGCCAGGACACAGATACGCAGTATTTT
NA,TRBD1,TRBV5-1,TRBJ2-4,CASSFTGQGFVRNIQYF,TGCGCCAGCAGCTTTACGGGACAGGGGTTCGTCAGGAACATTCAGTACTTC
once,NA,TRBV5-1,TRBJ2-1,CASSMGIYSGDEQFF,TGCGCCAGCAGCATGGGGATTTATAGTGGAGATGAGCAGTTCTTC
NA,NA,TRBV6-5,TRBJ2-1,CASSFGRSYNEQFF,TGTGCCAGCAGTTTTGGGCGCTCCTACAATGAGCAGTTCTTC
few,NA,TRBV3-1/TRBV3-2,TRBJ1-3,CASSQIQSSGNTIYF,TGTGCCAGCAGCCAAATACAGAGCTCTGGAAACACCATATATTTT
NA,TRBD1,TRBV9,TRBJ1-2,CASSDPGTGPYGYTF,TGTGCCAGCAGCGACCCGGGGACAGGCCCCTATGGCTACACCTTC
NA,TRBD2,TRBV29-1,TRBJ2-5,CSAGETSDAETQYF,TGCAGCGCGGGGGAGACTAGCGATGCCGAGACCCAGTACTTC
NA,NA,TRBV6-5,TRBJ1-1,CASSKWTDMNTEAFF,TGTGCCAGCAGTAAGTGGACAGACATGAACACTGAAGCTTTCTTT
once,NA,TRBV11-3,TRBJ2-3,CASSLQWSDTQYF,TGTGCCAGCAGCTTGCAGTGGTCAGATACGCAGTATTTT
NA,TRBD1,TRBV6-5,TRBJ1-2,CASRKDREGSGYTF,TGTGCCAGCAGGAAGGACAGGGAGGGTAGTGGCTACACCTTC
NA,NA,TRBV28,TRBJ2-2,CASSLWDSITGELFF,TGTGCCAGCAGTTTATGGGACAGCATCACCGGGGAGCTGTTTTTT
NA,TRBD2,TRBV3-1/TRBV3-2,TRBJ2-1,CASSPPTVGAGGSEQFF,TGTGCCAGCAGCCCCCCCACGGTCGGGGCGGGGGGGAGTGAGCAGTTCTTC
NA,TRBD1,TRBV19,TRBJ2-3,CASSDRGRSTDTQYF,TGTGCCAGTAGTGACAGGGGGCGTAGCACAGATACGCAGTATTTT
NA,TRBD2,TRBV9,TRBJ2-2,CASSVRGGANTGELFF,TGTGCCAGCAGCGTTCGGGGGGGAGCGAACACCGGGGAGCTGTTTTTT
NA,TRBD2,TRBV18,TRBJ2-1,CASSPLGLAGALGNEQFF,TGTGCCAGCTCACCACTGGGACTAGCGGGGGCCTTGGGAAATGAGCAGTTCTTC